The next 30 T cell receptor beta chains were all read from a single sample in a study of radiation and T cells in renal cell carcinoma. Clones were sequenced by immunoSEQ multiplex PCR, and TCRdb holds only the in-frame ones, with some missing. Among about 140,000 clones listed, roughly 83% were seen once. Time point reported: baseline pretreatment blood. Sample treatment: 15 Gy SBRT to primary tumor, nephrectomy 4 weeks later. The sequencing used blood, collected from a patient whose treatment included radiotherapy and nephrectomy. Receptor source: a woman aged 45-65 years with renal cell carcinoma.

CDR3 sequence: CASSEYLQGREQYF. CDR3 sequence (DNA): TGTGCCAGCAGTGAATATCTACAGGGTCGGGAGCAGTACTTC. This chain joins TRBV25-1 and TRBJ2-7; tentative D call: TRBD1 (6 bases). The germline V gene encodes CDR1 MGHDK and CDR2 SYGVNS. Between the trimmed V and J ends, which lost 0 bases and 7 bases, there was a span of 13 bases. This CDR3 is built from 14 residues.

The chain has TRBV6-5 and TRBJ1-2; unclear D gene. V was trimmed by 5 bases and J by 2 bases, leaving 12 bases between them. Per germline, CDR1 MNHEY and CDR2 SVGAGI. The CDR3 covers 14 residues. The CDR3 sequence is CASSGRGGNYGYTF. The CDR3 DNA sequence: TGTGCCAGCAGTGGCCGGGGAGGAAACTATGGCTACACCTTC.

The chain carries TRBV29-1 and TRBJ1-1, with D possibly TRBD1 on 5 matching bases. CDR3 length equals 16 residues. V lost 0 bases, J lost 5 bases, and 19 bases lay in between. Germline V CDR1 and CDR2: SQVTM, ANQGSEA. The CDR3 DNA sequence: TGCAGCGTTGAAGATCAAGGGGCCGAGTGGGTAACTGAAGCTTTCTTT. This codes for CSVEDQGAEWVTEAFF.

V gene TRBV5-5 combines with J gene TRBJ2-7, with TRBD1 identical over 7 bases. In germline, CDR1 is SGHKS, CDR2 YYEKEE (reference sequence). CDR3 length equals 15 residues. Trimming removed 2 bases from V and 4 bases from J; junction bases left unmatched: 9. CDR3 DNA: TGTGCCAGCAGCTTAAACGGGGCAGGGGGTTACGAGCAGTACTTC. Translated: CASSLNGAGGYEQYF.

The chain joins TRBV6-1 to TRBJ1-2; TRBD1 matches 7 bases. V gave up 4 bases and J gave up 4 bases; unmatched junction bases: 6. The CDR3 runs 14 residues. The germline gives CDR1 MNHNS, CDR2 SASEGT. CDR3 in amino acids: CASSVRDRAYGYTF. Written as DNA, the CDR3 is TGTGCCAGCAGTGTCCGAGACAGGGCCTATGGCTACACCTTC.

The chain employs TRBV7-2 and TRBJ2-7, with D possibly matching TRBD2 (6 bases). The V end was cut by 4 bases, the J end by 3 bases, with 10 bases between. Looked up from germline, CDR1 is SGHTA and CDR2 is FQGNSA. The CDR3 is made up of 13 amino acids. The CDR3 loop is CASSSSGGYEQYF. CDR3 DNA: TGTGCCAGCAGCTCCTCCGGGGGCTACGAGCAGTACTTC.

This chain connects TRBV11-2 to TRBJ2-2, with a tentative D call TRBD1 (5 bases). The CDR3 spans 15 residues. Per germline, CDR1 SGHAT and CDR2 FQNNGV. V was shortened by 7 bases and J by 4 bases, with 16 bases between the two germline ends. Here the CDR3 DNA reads TGTGCCAGCACCGACAGCAGGGTGGGCACCGGGGAGCTGTTTTTT. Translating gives CASTDSRVGTGELFF.

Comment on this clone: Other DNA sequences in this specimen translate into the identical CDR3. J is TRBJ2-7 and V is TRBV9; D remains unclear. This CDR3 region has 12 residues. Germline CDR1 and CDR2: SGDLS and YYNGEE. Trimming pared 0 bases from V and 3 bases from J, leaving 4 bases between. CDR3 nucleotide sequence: TGTGCCAGCAGCGTAGAGGGCTACGAGCAGTACTTC. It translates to CASSVEGYEQYF.

The CDR3 sequence is CASSIASDGNTEAFF. Here the CDR3 DNA reads TGTGCCAGTAGTATAGCTTCGGACGGAAACACTGAAGCTTTCTTT. The rearrangement uses TRBV19 and TRBJ1-1; no reliable D call. CDR3 length: 15 amino acids. Per germline, CDR1 LNHDA and CDR2 SQIVND (reference sequence). V lost 1 base and J 2 bases, leaving 11 bases between the germline ends.

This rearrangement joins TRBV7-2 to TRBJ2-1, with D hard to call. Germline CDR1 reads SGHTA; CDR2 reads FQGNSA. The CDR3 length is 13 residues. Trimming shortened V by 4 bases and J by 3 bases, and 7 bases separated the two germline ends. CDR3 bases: TGTGCCAGCAGCTCTAACAGCTACAATGAGCAGTTCTTC. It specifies CASSSNSYNEQFF.

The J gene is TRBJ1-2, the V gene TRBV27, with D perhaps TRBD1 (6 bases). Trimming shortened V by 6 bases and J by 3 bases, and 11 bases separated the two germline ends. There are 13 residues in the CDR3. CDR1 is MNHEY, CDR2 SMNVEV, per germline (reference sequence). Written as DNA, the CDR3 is TGTGCCAGCAGGCAAACAGGGCACTATGGCTACACCTTC. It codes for CASRQTGHYGYTF.

Here the CDR3 DNA reads TGTGCCAGCAGTCCCGAGAGGGGGACATTAAACATTCAGTACTTC. Residues: CASSPERGTLNIQYF. The chain uses TRBV6-5 and TRBJ2-4; tentative D call: TRBD1 (6 bases). The germline V gene has CDR1 MNHEY and CDR2 SVGAGI. V lost 5 bases and J 6 bases, leaving 17 bases between the germline ends. This CDR3 contains 15 residues.

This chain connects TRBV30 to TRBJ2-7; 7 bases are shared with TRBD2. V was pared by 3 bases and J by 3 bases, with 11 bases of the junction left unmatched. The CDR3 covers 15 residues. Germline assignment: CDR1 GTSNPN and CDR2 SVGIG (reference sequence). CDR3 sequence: CAWRSLGGKSYEQYF. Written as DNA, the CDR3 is TGTGCCTGGAGATCGCTCGGGGGGAAAAGCTACGAGCAGTACTTC.

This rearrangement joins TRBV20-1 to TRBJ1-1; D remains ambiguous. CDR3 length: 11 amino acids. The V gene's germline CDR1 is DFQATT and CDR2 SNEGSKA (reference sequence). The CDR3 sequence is CRGLLGTEAFF. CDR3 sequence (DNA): TGCAGGGGTCTCTTGGGCACTGAAGCTTTCTTT.

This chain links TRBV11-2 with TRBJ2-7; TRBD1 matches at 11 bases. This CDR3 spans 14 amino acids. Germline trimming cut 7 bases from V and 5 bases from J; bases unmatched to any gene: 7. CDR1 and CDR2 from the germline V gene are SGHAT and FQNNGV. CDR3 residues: CASTLGTGGNEQYF. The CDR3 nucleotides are TGTGCCAGCACCCTCGGGACAGGGGGTAACGAGCAGTACTTC.

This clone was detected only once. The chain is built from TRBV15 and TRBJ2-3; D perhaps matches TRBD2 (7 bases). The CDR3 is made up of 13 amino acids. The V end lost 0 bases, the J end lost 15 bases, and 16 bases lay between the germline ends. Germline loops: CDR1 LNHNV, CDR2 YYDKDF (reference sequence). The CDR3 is CATSRDLAGAHYF. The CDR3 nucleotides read TGTGCCACCAGCAGAGATTTGGCGGGGGCTCATTATTTT.

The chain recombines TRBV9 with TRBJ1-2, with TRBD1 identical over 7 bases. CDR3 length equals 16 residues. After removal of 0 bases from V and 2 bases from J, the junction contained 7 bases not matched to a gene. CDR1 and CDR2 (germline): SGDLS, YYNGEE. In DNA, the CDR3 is TGTGCCAGCAGCGTAGACCCCTTGACAGGGAACTATGGCTACACCTTC. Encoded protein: CASSVDPLTGNYGYTF.

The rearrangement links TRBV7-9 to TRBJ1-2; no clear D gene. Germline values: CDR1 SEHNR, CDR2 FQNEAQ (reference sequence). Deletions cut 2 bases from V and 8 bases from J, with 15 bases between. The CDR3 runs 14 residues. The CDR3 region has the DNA TGTGCCAGCAGCTTACTGGCCTTAATGCAGGGCTACACCTTC. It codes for CASSLLALMQGYTF.

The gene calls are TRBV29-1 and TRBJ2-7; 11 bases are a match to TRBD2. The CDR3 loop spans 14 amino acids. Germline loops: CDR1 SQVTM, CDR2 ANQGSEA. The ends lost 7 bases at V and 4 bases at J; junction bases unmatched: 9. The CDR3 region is CSGQLAGDEYEQYF. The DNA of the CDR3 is TGCAGCGGACAACTAGCGGGGGACGAGTACGAGCAGTACTTC.

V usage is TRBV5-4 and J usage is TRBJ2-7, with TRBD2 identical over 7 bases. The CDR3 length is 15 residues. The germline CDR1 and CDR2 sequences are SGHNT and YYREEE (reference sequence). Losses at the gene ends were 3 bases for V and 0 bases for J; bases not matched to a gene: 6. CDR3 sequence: CASSWGGGISYEQYF. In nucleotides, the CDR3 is TGTGCCAGCAGCTGGGGCGGGGGAATCTCCTACGAGCAGTACTTC.

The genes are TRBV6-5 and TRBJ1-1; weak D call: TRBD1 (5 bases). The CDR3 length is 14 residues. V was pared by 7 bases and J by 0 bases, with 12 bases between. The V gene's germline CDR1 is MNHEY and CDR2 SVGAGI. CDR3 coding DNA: TGTGCCAGCAAGATACGGGGGTTGAACACTGAAGCTTTCTTT. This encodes CASKIRGLNTEAFF.

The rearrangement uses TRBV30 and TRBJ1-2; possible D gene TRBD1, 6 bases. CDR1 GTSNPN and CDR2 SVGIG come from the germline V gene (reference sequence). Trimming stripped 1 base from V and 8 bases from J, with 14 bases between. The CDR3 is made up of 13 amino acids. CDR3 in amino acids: CAWSAGVRGGYTF. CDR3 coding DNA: TGTGCCTGGAGTGCAGGCGTCAGGGGAGGCTACACCTTC. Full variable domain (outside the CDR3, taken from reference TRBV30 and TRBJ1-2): SQTIHQWPATLVQPVGSPLSLECTVEGTSNPNLYWYRQAAGRGLQLLFYSVGIGQISSEVPQNLSASRPQDRQFILSSKKLLLSDSGFYLCAWSAGVRGGYTFGSGTRLTVV.

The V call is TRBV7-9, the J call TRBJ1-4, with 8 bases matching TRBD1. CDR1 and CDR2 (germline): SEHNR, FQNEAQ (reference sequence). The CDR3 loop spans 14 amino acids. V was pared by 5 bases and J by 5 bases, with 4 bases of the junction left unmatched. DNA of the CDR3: TGTGCCAGCAGCCGGTGGACAGGGAATGAAAAACTGTTTTTT. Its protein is CASSRWTGNEKLFF.

The chain's CDR3 is CASSPRQGRNTGELFF. The CDR3 DNA follows: TGTGCCAGTAGTCCGCGACAGGGTCGCAACACCGGGGAGCTGTTTTTT. This chain links TRBV19 with TRBJ2-2, with TRBD1 identical over 7 bases. Germline-derived CDR1 and CDR2 are LNHDA and SQIVND (reference sequence). V gave up 5 bases and J gave up 2 bases; unmatched junction bases: 8. CDR3 length: 16 residues.

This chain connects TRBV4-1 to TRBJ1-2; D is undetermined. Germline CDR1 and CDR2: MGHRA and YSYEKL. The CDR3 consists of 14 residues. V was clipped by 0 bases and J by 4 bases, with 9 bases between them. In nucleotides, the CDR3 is TGCGCCAGCAGCCAAGAAGAAGGGCCCTATGGCTACACCTTC. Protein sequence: CASSQEEGPYGYTF.

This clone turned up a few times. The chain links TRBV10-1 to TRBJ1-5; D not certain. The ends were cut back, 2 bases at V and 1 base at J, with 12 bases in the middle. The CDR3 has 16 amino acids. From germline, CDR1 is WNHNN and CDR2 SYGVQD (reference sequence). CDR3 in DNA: TGCGCCAGCAGTGAGGGGCGTTTCTCGAGCAATCAGCCCCAGCATTTT. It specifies CASSEGRFSSNQPQHF.

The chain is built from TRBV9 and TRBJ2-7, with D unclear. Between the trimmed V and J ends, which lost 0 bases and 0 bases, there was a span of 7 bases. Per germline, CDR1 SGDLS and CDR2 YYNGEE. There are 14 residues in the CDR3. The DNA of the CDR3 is TGTGCCAGCAGCGTAGCTCCGAGCTCCTACGAGCAGTACTTC. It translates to CASSVAPSSYEQYF.

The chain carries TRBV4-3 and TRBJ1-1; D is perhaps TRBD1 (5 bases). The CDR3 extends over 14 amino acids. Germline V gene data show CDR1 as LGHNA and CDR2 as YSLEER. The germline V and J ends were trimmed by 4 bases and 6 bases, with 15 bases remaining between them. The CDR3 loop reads CASSLPGSGAEAFF. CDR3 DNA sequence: TGCGCCAGCAGCCTCCCAGGGTCCGGAGCTGAAGCTTTCTTT.

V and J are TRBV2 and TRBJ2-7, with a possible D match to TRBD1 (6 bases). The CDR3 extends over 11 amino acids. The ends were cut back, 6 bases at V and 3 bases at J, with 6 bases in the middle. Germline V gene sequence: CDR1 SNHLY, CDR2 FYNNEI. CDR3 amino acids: CASRTGYEQYF. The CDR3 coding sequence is TGTGCCAGCAGGACAGGCTACGAGCAGTACTTC.

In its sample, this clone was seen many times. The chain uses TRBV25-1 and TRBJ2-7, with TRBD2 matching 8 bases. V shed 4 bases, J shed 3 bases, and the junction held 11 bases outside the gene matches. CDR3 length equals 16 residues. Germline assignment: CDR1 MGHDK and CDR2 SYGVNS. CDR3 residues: CASSVIGRGALYEQYF. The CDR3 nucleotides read TGTGCCAGCAGTGTAATTGGGCGGGGGGCCCTCTACGAGCAGTACTTC.